This is a list of T cell receptor beta chains from one sample in a study of identical twins. MiXCR was run by TCRdb on the 5' RACE reads, yielding one entry per CDR3 protein. The table lists some 500,000 distinct CDR3 sequences, 7.5% to 10% of them singletons, with 2.5% to 3% in the top ten. The sample also formed part of further work on yellow fever vaccine responses in identical twins.

Sequencing input: PBMCs. The receptors shown here come from a woman younger than 30 in good health. The CDR3 runs from the conserved cysteine through the conserved F or W. Fields, in order: clone size, D gene, J gene, V gene, CDR3 DNA, CDR3 protein. A D gene is named only where the DNA matches it firmly. Size is omitted from some rows. Given values are once, few, many or a class for expanded clones.

clone size: many
D gene: -
J gene: TRBJ2-1
V gene: TRBV20-1
CDR3 DNA: TGCAGTGCTAGAGCCATTAGTTACAATGAGCAGTTCTTC
CDR3 protein: CSARAISYNEQFF

clone size: many
D gene: TRBD2
J gene: TRBJ2-2
V gene: TRBV4-1
CDR3 DNA: TGCGCCAGCAGCTCAACTAGCGGGAGGGCCACGTTAGGCGGGGAGCTGTTTTTT
CDR3 protein: CASSSTSGRATLGGELFF

clone size: -
D gene: -
J gene: TRBJ2-1
V gene: TRBV4-3
CDR3 DNA: TGCGCCAGCAGCCAAAGGGCACTAGCTAGTTACAATGAGCAGTTCTTC
CDR3 protein: CASSQRALASYNEQFF

clone size: -
D gene: -
J gene: TRBJ2-2
V gene: TRBV6-5
CDR3 DNA: TGTGCCAGCTGCCCCGACGGCGGGGAGCTGTTTTTT
CDR3 protein: CASCPDGGELFF

clone size: -
D gene: -
J gene: TRBJ2-5
V gene: TRBV29-1
CDR3 DNA: TGCAGCGTTGATGTCATCGAGACCCAGTACTTC
CDR3 protein: CSVDVIETQYF

clone size: -
D gene: TRBD2
J gene: TRBJ2-7
V gene: TRBV30
CDR3 DNA: TGTGCCGGAAACTTTTATAGAGGAATCGTAGCGGGGGGCTCCTACGAGCAGTACTTC
CDR3 protein: CAGNFYRGIVAGGSYEQYF

clone size: few
D gene: -
J gene: TRBJ2-7
V gene: TRBV5-6
CDR3 DNA: TGTGCCAGCAGCTCCCCCACGGCGGGACCCTACGAGCAGTACTTC
CDR3 protein: CASSSPTAGPYEQYF

clone size: -
D gene: -
J gene: TRBJ2-7
V gene: TRBV9
CDR3 DNA: TGTGCCAGCAGCTTCCGGACAGAAACGAGCTACGAGCAGTACTTC
CDR3 protein: CASSFRTETSYEQYF

clone size: many
D gene: -
J gene: TRBJ2-2
V gene: TRBV4-3
CDR3 DNA: TGCGCCAGCAGCCCAGTGGCGGCAACCGGGGAGCTGTTTTTT
CDR3 protein: CASSPVAATGELFF

clone size: -
D gene: TRBD2
J gene: TRBJ2-1
V gene: TRBV19
CDR3 DNA: TGTGCCAGTAGTCTGAGACTAGCGGGAGGGAACGGCAATGAGCAGTTCTTC
CDR3 protein: CASSLRLAGGNGNEQFF

clone size: -
D gene: -
J gene: TRBJ1-5
V gene: TRBV27
CDR3 DNA: TGTGCCAGCAGTCTGGACATTTTCGCTCAGCCCCAGCATTTT
CDR3 protein: CASSLDIFAQPQHF

clone size: many
D gene: -
J gene: TRBJ2-2
V gene: TRBV12-3/TRBV12-4
CDR3 DNA: TGTGCCAGCAGTTTCGAACTTATTCTTATTGGCGGGGAGCTGTTTTTT
CDR3 protein: CASSFELILIGGELFF

clone size: many
D gene: -
J gene: TRBJ1-5
V gene: TRBV20-1
CDR3 DNA: TGCAGTGAACGCCGACTTTTACAGGTTGGTCAGCCCCAGCATTTT
CDR3 protein: CSERRLLQVGQPQHF

clone size: -
D gene: -
J gene: TRBJ2-3
V gene: TRBV6-2/TRBV6-3
CDR3 DNA: TGTGCCAGCAGTCATCGGATTCCAGATACGCAGTATTTT
CDR3 protein: CASSHRIPDTQYF

clone size: -
D gene: -
J gene: TRBJ2-1
V gene: TRBV7-9
CDR3 DNA: TGTGCCAGCAGCTTATCCCTTAATGATGGGGCTTTAAGGTTCTTC
CDR3 protein: CASSLSLNDGALRFF

clone size: many
D gene: TRBD2
J gene: TRBJ2-1
V gene: TRBV5-1
CDR3 DNA: TGCGCCAGCAGCTCGGCCGGACTAGCCGAATACAATGAGCAGTTCTTC
CDR3 protein: CASSSAGLAEYNEQFF

clone size: -
D gene: -
J gene: TRBJ2-5
V gene: TRBV5-1
CDR3 DNA: TGCGCCAGCAGCCCCGGGGGGCGCACCTTCCAAGAGACCCAGTACTTC
CDR3 protein: CASSPGGRTFQETQYF

clone size: few
D gene: TRBD2
J gene: TRBJ2-5
V gene: TRBV12-3/TRBV12-4
CDR3 DNA: TGTGCCAGCAGTGCTAATGCGGGGGGGCAAGAGACCCAGTACTTC
CDR3 protein: CASSANAGGQETQYF

clone size: few
D gene: -
J gene: TRBJ2-2
V gene: TRBV12-3/TRBV12-4
CDR3 DNA: TGTGCCATCGTACAGGGTCTCGCGAACACCGGGGAGCTGTTTTTT
CDR3 protein: CAIVQGLANTGELFF

clone size: few
D gene: TRBD2
J gene: TRBJ2-7
V gene: TRBV29-1
CDR3 DNA: TGCAGCGGGACTAGCGGTACCTACGAGCAGTACTTC
CDR3 protein: CSGTSGTYEQYF

clone size: few
D gene: TRBD2
J gene: TRBJ2-7
V gene: TRBV28
CDR3 DNA: TGTGCCAGCAGTGCCCCTAGCGGGGTCGTCCACGAGCAGTACTTC
CDR3 protein: CASSAPSGVVHEQYF

clone size: -
D gene: TRBD1
J gene: TRBJ2-2
V gene: TRBV9
CDR3 DNA: TGTGCCAGCAGCGCGGGGGGACAGGGGACCGGGGAGCTGTTTTTT
CDR3 protein: CASSAGGQGTGELFF

clone size: -
D gene: -
J gene: TRBJ1-4
V gene: TRBV20-1
CDR3 DNA: TGCTGTGCTAGAGTTTGGGCAGACATTGCAACTAATGAAAAACTGTTTTTT
CDR3 protein: CCARVWADIATNEKLFF

clone size: few
D gene: TRBD2
J gene: TRBJ2-2
V gene: TRBV4-1
CDR3 DNA: TGCGCCAGCAGCCCCCGCGGGGGGCTCGCTGGGCTGTTTTTT
CDR3 protein: CASSPRGGLAGLFF